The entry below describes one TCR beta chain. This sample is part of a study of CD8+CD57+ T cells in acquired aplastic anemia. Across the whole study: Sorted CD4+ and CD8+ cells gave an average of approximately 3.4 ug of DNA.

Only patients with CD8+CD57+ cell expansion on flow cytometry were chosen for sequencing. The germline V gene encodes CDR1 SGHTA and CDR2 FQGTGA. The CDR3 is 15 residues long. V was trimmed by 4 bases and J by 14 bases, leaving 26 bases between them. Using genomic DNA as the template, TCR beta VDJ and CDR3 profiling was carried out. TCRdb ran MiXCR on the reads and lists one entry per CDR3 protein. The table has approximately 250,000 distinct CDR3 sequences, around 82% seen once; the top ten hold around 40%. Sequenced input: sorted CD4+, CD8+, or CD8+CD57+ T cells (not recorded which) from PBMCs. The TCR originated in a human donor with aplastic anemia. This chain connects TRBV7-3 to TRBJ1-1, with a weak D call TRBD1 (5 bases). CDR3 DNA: TGTGCCAGCAGCTCCGCAGGCACTTGGGGGGATGACCAGTTCTTT. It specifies CASSSAGTWGDDQFF.